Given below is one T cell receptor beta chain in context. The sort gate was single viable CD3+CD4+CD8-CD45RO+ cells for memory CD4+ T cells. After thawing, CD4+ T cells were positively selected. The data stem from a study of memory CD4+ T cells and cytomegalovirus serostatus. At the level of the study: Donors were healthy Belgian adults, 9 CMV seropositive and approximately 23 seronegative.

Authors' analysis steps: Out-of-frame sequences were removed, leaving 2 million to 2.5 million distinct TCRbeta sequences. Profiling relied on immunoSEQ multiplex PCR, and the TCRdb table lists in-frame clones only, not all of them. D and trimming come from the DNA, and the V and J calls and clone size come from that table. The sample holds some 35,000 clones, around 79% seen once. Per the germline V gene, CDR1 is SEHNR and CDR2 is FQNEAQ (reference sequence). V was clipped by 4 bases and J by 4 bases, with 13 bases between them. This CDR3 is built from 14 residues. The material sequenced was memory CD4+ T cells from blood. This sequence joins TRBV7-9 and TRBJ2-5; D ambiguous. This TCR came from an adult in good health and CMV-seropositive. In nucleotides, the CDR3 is TGTGCCAGCAGCTGGTACCACGGAAGAGAGACCCAGTACTTC. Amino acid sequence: CASSWYHGRETQYF.